This T cell receptor beta chain was sequenced during a study of blood T cell repertoires in COVID-19. Looking at the study overall: Sources were T cells, B-cell-depleted T cells, or PBMCs; the material itself was cDNA or gDNA.

V lost 7 bases, J lost 1 base, and 6 bases stayed unmatched. The CDR3 extends over 15 amino acids. Germline CDR1 MNHNY, CDR2 SVGAGI (reference sequence). Data came from immunoSEQ multiplex PCR; TCRdb stores just in-frame clones and leaves some out. The table shows roughly 100,000 clones, with 88% occurring only once. This receptor was identified in a human donor in a cohort sampled during active COVID-19. This chain uses TRBV6-6 with TRBJ2-3; TRBD1 agrees at 9 bases. The sequencing sample was made of peripheral blood. CDR3 loop: CASTPRTGGTDTQYF. CDR3 coding DNA: TGTGCCAGCACCCCCCGGACAGGGGGCACAGATACGCAGTATTTT.